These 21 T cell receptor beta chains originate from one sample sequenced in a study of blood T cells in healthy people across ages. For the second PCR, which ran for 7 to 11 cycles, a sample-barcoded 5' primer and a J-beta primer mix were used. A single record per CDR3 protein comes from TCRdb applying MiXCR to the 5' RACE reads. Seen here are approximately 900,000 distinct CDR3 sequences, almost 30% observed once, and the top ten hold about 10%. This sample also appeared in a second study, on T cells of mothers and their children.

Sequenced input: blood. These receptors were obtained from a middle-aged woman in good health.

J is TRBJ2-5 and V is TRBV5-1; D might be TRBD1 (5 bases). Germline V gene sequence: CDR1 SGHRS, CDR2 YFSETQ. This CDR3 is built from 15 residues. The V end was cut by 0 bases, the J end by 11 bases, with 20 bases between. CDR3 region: CASSLAGKSYNEQYF. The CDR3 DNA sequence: TGCGCCAGCAGCTTGGCAGGGAAATCCTACAATGAGCAGTACTTC.

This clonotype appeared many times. The CDR3 sequence: CSATLGAGPNYGYTF. CDR3 coding DNA: TGCAGTGCAACATTGGGGGCAGGTCCTAACTATGGCTACACCTTC. The rearrangement links TRBV20-1 to TRBJ1-2; tentative D call: TRBD1 (6 bases). V was clipped by 6 bases and J by 0 bases, with 17 bases between them. Germline-derived CDR1 and CDR2 are DFQATT and SNEGSKA (reference sequence). This CDR3 region has 15 residues.

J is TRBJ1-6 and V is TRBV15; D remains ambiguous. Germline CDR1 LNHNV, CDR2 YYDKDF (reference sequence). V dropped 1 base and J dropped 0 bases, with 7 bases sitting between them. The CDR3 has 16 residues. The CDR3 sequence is CATSRAGSSYNSPLHF. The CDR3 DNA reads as TGTGCCACCAGCAGAGCTGGTAGCTCCTATAATTCACCCCTCCACTTT.

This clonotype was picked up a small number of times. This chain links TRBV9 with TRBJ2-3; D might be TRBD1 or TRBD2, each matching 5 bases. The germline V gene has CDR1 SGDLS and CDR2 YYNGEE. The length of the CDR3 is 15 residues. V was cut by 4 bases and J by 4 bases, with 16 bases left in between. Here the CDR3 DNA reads TGTGCCAGCAGCCCCCTGTTTGGGGGAGCAGATACGCAGTATTTT. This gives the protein CASSPLFGGADTQYF.

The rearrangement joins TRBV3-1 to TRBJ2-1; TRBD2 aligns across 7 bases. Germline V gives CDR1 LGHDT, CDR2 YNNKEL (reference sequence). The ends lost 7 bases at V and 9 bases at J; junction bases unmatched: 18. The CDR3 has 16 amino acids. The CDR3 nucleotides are TGTGCCAGCACCCGCGCCGAGCGGGGAATAATAGGTGAGCAGTTCTTC. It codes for CASTRAERGIIGEQFF.

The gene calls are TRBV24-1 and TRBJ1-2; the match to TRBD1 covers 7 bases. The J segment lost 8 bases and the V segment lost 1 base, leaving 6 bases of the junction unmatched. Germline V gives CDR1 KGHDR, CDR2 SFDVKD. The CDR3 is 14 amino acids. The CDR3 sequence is CATSDLDRVSGYTF. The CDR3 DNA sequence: TGTGCCACCAGTGATTTAGACAGGGTAAGCGGCTACACCTTC.

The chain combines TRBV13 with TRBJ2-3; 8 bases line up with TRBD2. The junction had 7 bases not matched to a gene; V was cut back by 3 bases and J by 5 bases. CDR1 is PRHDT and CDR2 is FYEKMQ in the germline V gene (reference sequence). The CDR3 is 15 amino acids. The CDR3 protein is CASSFVAGGQDTQYF. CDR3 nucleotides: TGTGCCAGCAGCTTTGTCGCGGGGGGTCAAGATACGCAGTATTTT.

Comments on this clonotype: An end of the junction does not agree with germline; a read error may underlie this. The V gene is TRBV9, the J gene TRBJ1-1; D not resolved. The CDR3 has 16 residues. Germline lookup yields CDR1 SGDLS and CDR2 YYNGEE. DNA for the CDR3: TGTGCCAACAGCGTAGCTCAGGACGTCCGGAACACTGAAGCTTTCTTT. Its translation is CANSVAQDVRNTEAFF.

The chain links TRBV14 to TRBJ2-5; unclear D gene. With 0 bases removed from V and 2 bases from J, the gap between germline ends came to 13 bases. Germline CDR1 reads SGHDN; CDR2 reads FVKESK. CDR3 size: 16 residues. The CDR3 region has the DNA TGTGCCAGCAGCCAAGACACGGGCACGGCTCAAGAGACCCAGTACTTC. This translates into CASSQDTGTAQETQYF.

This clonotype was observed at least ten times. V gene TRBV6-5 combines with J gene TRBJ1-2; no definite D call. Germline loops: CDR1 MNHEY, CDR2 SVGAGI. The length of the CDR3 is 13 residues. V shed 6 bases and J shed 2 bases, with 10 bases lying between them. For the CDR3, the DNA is TGTGCCAGCAGACCCGGACGGAACTATGGCTACACCTTC. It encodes CASRPGRNYGYTF.

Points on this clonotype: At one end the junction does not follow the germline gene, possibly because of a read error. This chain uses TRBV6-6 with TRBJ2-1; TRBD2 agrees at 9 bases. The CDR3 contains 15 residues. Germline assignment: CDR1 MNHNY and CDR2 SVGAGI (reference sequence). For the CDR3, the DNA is TGTGCCAGCAGTCAAAAGCGGGGGGATAACAATGGGCAGTTCTTC. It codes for CASSQKRGDNNGQFF.

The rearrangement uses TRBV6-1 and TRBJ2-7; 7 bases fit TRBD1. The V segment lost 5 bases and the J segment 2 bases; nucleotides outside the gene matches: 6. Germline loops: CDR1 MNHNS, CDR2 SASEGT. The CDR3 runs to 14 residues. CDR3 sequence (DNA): TGTGCCAGCAGTCGACAGGGAGAAACCTACGAGCAGTACTTC. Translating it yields CASSRQGETYEQYF.

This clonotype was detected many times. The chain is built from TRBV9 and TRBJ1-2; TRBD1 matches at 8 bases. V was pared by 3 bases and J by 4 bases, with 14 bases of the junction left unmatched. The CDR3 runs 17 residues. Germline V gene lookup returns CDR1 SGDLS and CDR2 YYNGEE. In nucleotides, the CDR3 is TGTGCCAGCAGCGCGACCGCATCAGGACAGGGCAGCTATGGCTACACCTTC. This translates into CASSATASGQGSYGYTF.

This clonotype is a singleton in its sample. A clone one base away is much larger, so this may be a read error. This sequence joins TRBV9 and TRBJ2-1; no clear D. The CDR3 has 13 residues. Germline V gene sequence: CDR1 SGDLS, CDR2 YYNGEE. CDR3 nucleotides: TGTGCCAGCAGCTGGAATACCTACAATGGGCAGTTCTTC. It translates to CASSWNTYNGQFF.

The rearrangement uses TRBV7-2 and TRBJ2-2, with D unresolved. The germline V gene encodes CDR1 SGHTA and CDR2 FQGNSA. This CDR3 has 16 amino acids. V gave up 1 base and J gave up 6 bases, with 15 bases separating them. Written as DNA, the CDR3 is TGTGCCAGCAGCTTAGGGCGGCAGGCTTGGGCCGGGGAGCTGTTTTTT. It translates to CASSLGRQAWAGELFF.

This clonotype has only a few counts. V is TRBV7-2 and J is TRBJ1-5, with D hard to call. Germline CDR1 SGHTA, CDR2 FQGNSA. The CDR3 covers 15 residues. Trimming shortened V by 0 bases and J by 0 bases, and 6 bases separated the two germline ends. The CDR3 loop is CASSLASYSNQPQHF. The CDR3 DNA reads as TGTGCCAGCAGCTTAGCGTCCTATAGCAATCAGCCCCAGCATTTT.

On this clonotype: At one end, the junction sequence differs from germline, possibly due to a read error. The CDR3, as DNA: TGTGCTAGCAGCCCGACAAGGGGTGCAGATACGCAGTATTTT. Protein product: CASSPTRGADTQYF. V usage is TRBV7-7 and J usage is TRBJ2-3, with D possibly TRBD1 on 5 matching bases. This CDR3 spans 14 amino acids. Germline CDR1 reads SSHAT; CDR2 reads FNYEAQ (reference sequence). Supplemented by reference TRBV7-7 and TRBJ2-3, the full variable domain reads GAGVSQSPRYKVTKRGQDVTLRCDPISSHATLYWYQQALGQGPEFLTYFNYEAQPDKSGLPSDRFSAERPEGSISTLTIQRTEQRDSAMYRCASSPTRGADTQYFGPGTRLTVL.

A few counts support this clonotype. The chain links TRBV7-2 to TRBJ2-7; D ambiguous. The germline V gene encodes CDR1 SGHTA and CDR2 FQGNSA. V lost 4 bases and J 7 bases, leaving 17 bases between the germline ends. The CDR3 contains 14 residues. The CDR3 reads CASSSPTLLHEQYF. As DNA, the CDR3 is TGTGCCAGCAGCTCCCCGACCCTCCTCCATGAGCAGTACTTC.

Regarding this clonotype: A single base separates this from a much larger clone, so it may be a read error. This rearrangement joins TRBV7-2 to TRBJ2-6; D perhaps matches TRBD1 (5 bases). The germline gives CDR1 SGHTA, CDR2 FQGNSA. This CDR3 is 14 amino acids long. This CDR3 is CASSLGAGANALTF. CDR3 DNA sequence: TGTGCCAGCAGCTTAGGGGCTGGGGCCAACGCCCTGACTTTC.

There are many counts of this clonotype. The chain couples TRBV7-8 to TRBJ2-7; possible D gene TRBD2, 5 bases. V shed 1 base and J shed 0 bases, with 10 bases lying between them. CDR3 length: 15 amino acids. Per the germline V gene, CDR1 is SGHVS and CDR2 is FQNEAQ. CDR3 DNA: TGTGCCAGCAGCTTAGAGATGGGGAGCTCCTACGAGCAGTACTTC. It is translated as CASSLEMGSSYEQYF.

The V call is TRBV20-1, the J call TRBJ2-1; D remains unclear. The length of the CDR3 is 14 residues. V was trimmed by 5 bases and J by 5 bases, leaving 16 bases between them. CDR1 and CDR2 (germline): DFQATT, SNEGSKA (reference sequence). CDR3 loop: CSALNRPADNEQFF. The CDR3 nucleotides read TGCAGTGCTCTTAACCGGCCCGCTGACAATGAGCAGTTCTTC.